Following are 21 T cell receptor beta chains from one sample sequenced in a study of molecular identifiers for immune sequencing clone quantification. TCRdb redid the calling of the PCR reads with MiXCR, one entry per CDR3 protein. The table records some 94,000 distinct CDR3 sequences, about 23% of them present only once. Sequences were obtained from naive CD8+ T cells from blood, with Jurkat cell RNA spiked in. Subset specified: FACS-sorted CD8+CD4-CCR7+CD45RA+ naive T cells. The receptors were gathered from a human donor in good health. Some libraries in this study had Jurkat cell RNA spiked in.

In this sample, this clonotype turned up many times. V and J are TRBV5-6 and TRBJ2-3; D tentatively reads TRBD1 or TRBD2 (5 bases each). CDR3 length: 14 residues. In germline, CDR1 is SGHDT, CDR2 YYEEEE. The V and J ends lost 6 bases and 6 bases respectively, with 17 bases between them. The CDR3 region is CASNPGLGPDTQYF. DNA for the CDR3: TGTGCCAGCAATCCGGGGCTCGGGCCCGATACGCAGTATTTT.

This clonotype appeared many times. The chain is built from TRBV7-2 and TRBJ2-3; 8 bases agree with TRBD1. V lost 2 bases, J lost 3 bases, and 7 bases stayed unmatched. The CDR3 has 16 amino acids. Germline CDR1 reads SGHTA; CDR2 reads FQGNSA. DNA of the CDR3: TGTGCCAGCAGCTTATATTTTGGACAGGGAACAGATACGCAGTATTTT. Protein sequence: CASSLYFGQGTDTQYF.

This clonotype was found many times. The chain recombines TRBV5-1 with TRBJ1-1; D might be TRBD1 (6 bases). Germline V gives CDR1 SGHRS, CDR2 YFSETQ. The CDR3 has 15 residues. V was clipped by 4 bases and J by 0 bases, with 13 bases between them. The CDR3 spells CASSQGQNLNTEAFF. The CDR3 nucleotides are TGCGCCAGCAGCCAAGGACAGAATCTGAACACTGAAGCTTTCTTT.

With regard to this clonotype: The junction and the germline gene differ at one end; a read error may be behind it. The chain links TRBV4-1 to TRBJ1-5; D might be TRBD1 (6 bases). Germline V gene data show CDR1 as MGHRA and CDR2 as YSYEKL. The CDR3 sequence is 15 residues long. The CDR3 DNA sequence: TGCGCCAGCAGCCAATTCAGGGGTAGCAATCAGCCCCAGCATTTC. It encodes CASSQFRGSNQPQHF.

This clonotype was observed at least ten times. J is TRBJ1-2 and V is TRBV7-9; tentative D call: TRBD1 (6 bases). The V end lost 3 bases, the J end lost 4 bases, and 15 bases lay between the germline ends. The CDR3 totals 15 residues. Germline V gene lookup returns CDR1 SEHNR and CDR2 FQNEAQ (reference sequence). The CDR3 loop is CASSFSGQSLYGYTF. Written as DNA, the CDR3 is TGTGCCAGCAGCTTCTCCGGACAGAGCCTCTATGGCTACACCTTC.

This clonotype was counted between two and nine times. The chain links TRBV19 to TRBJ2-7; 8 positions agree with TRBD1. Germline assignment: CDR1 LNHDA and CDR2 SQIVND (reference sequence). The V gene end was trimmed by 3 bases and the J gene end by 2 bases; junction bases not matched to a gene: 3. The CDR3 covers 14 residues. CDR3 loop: CASSIVDRAYEQYF. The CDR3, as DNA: TGTGCCAGTAGTATTGTGGACAGGGCCTACGAGCAGTACTTC.

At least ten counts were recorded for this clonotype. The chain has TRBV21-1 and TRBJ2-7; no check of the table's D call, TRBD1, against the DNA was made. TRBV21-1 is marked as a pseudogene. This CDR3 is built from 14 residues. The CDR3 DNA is TGTGCCAGCAGCAAAAGGGACAGGTCCTACGAGCAGTACTTC. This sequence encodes CASSKRDRSYEQYF.

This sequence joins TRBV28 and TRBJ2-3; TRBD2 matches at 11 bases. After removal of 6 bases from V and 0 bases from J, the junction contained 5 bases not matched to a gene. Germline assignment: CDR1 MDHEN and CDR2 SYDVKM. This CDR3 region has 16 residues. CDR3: CASSTSGSPSTDTQYF. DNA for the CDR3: TGTGCCAGCAGCACTAGCGGGAGCCCTAGCACAGATACGCAGTATTTT.

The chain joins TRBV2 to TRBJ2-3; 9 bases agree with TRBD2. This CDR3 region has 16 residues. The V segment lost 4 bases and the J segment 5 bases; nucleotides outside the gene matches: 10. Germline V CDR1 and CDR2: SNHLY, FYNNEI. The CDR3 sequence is CASSGSREGRGDTQYF. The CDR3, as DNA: TGTGCCAGCAGTGGTTCGCGGGAGGGCCGTGGAGATACGCAGTATTTT.

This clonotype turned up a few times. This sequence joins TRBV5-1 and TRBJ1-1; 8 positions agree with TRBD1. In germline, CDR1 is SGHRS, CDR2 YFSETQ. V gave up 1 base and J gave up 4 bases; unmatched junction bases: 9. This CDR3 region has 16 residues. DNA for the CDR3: TGCGCCAGCAGCTTGATCCCGACAGGGGTGTTCACTGAAGCTTTCTTT. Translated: CASSLIPTGVFTEAFF.

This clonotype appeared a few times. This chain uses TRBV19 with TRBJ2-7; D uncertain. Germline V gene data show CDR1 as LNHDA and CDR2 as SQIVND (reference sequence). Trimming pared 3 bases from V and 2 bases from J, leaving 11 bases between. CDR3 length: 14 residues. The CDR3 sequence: CASSIKGPTYEQYF. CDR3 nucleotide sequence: TGTGCCAGTAGTATTAAGGGTCCTACCTACGAGCAGTACTTC. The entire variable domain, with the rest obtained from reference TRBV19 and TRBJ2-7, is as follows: DGGITQSPKYLFRKEGQNVTLSCEQNLNHDAMYWYRQDPGQGLRLIYYSQIVNDFQKGDIAEGYSVSREKKESFPLTVTSAQKNPTAFYLCASSIKGPTYEQYFGPGTRLTVT.

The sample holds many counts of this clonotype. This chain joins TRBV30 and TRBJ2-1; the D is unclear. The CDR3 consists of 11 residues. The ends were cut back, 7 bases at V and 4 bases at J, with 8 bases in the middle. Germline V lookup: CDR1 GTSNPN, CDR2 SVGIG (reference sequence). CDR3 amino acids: CALRAYNEQFF. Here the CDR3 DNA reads TGTGCCTTACGGGCGTACAATGAGCAGTTCTTC.

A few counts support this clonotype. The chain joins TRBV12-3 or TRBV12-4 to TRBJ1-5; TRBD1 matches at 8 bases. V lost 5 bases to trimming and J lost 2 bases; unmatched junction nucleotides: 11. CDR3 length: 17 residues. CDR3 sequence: CASSESTGEWGNQPQHF. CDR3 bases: TGTGCCAGCAGTGAATCGACAGGGGAGTGGGGCAATCAGCCCCAGCATTTT.

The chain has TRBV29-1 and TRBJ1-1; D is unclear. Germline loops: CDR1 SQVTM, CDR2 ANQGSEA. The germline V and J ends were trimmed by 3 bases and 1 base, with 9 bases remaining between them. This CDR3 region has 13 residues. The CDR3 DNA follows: TGCAGCGTTGAGCCGGGCTCGAACACTGAAGCTTTCTTT. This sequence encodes CSVEPGSNTEAFF.

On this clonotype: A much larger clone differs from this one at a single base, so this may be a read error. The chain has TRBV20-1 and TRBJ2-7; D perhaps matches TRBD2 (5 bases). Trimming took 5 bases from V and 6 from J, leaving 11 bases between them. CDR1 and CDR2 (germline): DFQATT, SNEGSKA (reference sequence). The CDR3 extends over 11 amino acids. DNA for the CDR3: TGCAGTGCTCGGGAACACTGCGAGCAGTACTTC. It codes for CSAREHCEQYF.

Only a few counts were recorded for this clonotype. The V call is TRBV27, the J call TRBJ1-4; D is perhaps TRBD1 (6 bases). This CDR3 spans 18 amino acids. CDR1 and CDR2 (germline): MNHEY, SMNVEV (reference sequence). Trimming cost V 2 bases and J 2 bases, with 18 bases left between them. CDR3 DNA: TGTGCCAGCAGTTTACTTGTTACAGGGACGCCGACTAATGAAAAACTGTTTTTT. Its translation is CASSLLVTGTPTNEKLFF.

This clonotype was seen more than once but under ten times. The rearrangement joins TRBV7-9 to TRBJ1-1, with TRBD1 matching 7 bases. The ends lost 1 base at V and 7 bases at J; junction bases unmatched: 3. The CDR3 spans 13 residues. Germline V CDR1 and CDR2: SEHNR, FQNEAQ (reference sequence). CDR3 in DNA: TGTGCCAGCAGCTTAGACAGGGGTAATGAAGCTTTCTTT. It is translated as CASSLDRGNEAFF.

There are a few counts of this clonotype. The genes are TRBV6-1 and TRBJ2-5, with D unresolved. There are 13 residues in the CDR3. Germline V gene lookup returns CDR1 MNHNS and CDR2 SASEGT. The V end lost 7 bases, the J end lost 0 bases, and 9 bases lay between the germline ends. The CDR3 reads CASTWDNQETQYF. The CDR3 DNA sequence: TGTGCCAGCACTTGGGATAACCAAGAGACCCAGTACTTC.

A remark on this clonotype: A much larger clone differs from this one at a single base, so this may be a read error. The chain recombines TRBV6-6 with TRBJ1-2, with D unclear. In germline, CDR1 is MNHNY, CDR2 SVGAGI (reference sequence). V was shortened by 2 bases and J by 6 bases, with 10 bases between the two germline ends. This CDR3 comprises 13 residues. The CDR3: CASSYAGNHGYTF. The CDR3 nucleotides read TGTGCCAGCAGTTACGCGGGAAACCATGGCTACACCTTC.

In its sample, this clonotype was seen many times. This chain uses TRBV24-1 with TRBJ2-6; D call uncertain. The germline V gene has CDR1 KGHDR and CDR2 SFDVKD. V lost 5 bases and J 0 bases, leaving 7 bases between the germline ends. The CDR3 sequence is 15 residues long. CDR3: CATSGINSGANVLTF. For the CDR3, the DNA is TGTGCCACCAGTGGAATCAACTCTGGGGCCAACGTCCTGACTTTC.

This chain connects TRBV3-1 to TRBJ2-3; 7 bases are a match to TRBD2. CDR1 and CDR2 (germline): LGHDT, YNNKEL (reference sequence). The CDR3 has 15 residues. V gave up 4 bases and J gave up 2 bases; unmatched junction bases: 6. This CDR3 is CASSRSGGFTDTQYF. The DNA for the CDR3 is TGTGCCAGCAGCCGATCGGGGGGATTCACAGATACGCAGTATTTT.